This T cell receptor (beta chain) was identified in a study of T cell responses to AZD1222 COVID-19 vaccine. Notes on the study in general: The breadth and depth of Spike-specific TCRs increased once two AZD1222 doses had been given.

This clone was observed once. Its antigen is undetermined. Libraries were prepared by immunoSEQ multiplex PCR; TCRdb keeps only in-frame clonotypes and omits some of them. The data show roughly 100,000 clones, around 85% seen once. This TCR was recovered from an adult who received the AZD1222 COVID-19 vaccine. The starting material was peripheral blood, obtained 28 days after the second AZD1222 dose.

The CDR3 spells CASSLDGLVFLYEQYF. For the CDR3, the DNA is TGTGCCAGCAGCTTAGATGGTTTAGTCTTCCTCTACGAGCAGTACTTC. The chain links TRBV11-2 to TRBJ2-7; D not resolved. CDR1 SGHAT and CDR2 FQNNGV come from the germline V gene. With 0 bases removed from V and 3 bases from J, the gap between germline ends came to 15 bases. The CDR3 consists of 16 residues.